The clone carrying this T cell receptor beta chain was detected only a few times. The data were obtained in a study of blood T cell repertoires in COVID-19. Study details: Nucleic acid was either cDNA or gDNA, and it came from T cells, B-cell-depleted T cells, or PBMCs.

V was trimmed by 3 bases and J by 2 bases, leaving 13 bases between them. The CDR3 has 15 residues. Per the germline V gene, CDR1 is MNHEY and CDR2 is SMNVEV (reference sequence). Original processing methods: Amplifying reference gene primers gave estimates of nucleated cell counts. Profiling relied on immunoSEQ multiplex PCR, and the TCRdb table lists in-frame clones only, not all of them. V, J and clone size reflect that table, while D and trimming were determined from the DNA. This sample has about 90,000 clones; about 76% occur once, and the top ten carry approximately 10%. The clonotype originates from an elderly woman with acute or convalescent COVID-19. Material: peripheral blood. The rearrangement uses TRBV27 and TRBJ1-1; tentatively, D is TRBD1 (5 bases). CDR3 bases: TGTGCCAGCAGTTTTATGGGGGGGGTCAACACTGAAGCTTTCTTT. Translating gives CASSFMGGVNTEAFF.